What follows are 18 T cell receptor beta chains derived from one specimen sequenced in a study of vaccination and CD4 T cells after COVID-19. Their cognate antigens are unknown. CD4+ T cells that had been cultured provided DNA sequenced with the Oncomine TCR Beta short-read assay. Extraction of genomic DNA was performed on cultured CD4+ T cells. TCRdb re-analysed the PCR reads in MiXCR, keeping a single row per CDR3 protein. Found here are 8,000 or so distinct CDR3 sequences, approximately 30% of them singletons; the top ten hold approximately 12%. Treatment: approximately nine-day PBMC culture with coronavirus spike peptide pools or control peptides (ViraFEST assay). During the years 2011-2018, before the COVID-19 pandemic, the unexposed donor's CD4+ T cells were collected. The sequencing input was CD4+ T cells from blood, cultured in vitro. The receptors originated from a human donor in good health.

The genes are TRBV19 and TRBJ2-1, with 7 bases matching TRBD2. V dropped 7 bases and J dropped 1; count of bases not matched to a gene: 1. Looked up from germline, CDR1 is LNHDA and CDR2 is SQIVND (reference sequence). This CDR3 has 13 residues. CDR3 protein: CASNSGSYNEQFF. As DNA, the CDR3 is TGTGCCAGTAATAGCGGGTCCTACAATGAGCAGTTCTTC.

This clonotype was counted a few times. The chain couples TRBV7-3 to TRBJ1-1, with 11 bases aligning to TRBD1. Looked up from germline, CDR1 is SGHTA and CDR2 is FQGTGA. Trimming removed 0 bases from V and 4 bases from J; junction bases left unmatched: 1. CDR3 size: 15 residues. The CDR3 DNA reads TGTGCCAGCAGCTTAACGGGGACAGGGGGCACTGAAGCTTTCTTT. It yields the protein CASSLTGTGGTEAFF.

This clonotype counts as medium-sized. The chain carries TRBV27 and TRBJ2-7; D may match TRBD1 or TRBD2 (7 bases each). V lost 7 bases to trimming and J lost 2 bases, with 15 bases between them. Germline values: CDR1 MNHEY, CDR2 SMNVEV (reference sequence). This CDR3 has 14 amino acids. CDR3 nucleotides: TGTGCCAGCAACGTCAGGGGGGGCACCTACGAGCAGTACTTC. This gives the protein CASNVRGGTYEQYF.

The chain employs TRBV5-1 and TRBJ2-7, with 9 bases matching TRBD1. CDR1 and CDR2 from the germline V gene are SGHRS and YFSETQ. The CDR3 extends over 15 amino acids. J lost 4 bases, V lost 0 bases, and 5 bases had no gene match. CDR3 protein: CASSLGGQGTYEQYF. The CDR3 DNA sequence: TGCGCCAGCAGCTTGGGGGGACAGGGAACATACGAGCAGTACTTC. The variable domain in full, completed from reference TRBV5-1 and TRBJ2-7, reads KAGVTQTPRYLIKTRGQQVTLSCSPISGHRSVSWYQQTPGQGLQFLFEYFSETQRNKGNFPGRFSGRQFSNSRSEMNVSTLELGDSALYLCASSLGGQGTYEQYFGPGTRLTVT.

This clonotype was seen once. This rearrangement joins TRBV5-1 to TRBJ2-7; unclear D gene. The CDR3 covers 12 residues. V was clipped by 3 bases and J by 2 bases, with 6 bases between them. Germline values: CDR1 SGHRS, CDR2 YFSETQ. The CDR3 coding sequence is TGCGCCAGCAGCTCCCAAGCCTACGAGCAGTACTTC. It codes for CASSSQAYEQYF. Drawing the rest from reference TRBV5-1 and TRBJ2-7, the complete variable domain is KAGVTQTPRYLIKTRGQQVTLSCSPISGHRSVSWYQQTPGQGLQFLFEYFSETQRNKGNFPGRFSGRQFSNSRSEMNVSTLELGDSALYLCASSSQAYEQYFGPGTRLTVT.

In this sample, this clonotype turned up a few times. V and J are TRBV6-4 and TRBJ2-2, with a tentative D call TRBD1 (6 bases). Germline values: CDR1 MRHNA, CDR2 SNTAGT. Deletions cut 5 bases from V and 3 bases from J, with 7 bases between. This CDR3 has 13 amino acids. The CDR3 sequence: CASSNRDTGELFF. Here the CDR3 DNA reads TGTGCCAGCAGTAACAGGGACACCGGGGAGCTGTTTTTT.

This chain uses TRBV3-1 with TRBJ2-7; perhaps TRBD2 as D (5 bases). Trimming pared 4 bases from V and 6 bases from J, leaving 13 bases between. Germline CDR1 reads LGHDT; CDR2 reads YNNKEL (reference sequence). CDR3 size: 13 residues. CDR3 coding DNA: TGTGCCAGCAGCCCTAACCTAGAGGGCGAGCAGTACTTC. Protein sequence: CASSPNLEGEQYF.

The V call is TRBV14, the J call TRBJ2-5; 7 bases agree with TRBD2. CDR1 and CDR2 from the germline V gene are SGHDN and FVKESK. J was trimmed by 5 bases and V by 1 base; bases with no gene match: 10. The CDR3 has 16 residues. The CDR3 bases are TGTGCCAGCAGCCAAGGAGGTGGCGGGAGTGGTGAGACCCAGTACTTC. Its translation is CASSQGGGGSGETQYF.

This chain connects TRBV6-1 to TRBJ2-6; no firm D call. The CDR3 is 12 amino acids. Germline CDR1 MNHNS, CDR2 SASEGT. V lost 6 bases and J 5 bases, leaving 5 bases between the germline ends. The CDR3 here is CASSPRANVLTF. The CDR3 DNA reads TGTGCCAGCAGCCCCCGGGCCAACGTCCTGACTTTC.

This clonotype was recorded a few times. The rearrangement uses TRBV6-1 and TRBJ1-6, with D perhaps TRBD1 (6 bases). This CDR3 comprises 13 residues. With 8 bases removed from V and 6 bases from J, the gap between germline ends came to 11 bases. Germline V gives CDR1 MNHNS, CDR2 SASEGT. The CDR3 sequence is CASLRGTNSPLHF. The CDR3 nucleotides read TGTGCCAGCCTCAGGGGTACTAATTCACCCCTCCACTTT.

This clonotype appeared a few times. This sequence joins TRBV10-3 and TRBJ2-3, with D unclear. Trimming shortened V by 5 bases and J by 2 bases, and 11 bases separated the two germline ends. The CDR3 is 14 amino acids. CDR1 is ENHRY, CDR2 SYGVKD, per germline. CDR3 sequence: CAISPARDTDTQYF. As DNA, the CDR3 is TGTGCCATCAGTCCAGCTAGGGACACAGATACGCAGTATTTT.

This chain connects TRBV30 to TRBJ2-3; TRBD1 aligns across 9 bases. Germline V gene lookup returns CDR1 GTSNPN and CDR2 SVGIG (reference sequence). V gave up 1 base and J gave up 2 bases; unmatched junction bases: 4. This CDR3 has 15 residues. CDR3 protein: CAWSGRDRATDTQYF. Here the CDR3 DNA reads TGTGCCTGGAGTGGGCGGGACAGGGCCACAGATACGCAGTATTTT.

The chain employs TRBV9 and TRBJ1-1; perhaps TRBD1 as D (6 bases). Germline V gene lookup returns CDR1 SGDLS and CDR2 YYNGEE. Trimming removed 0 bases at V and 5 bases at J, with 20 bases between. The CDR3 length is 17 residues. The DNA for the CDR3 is TGTGCCAGCAGCGTAGGGGTCACTATGGGGGCGACAACTGAAGCTTTCTTT. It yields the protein CASSVGVTMGATTEAFF. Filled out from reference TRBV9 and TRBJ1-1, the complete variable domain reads DSGVTQTPKHLITATGQRVTLRCSPRSGDLSVYWYQQSLDQGLQFLIQYYNGEERAKGNILERFSAQQFPDLHSELNLSSLELGDSALYFCASSVGVTMGATTEAFFGQGTRLTVV.

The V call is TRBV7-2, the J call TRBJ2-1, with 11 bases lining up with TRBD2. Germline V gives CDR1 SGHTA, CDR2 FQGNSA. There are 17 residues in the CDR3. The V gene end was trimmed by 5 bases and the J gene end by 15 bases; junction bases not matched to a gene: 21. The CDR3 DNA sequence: TGTGCCAGCAGCCCGAGGGCGGGACTAGCGGTAACAACCCAAGGGTTCTTC. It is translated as CASSPRAGLAVTTQGFF.

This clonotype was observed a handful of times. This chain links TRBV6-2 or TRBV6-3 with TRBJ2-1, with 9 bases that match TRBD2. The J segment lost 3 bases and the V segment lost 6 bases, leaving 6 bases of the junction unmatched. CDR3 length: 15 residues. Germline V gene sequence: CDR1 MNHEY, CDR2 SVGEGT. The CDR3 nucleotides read TGTGCCAGCAGCCAACTAGCGGGCCTCTACAATGAGCAGTTCTTC. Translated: CASSQLAGLYNEQFF.

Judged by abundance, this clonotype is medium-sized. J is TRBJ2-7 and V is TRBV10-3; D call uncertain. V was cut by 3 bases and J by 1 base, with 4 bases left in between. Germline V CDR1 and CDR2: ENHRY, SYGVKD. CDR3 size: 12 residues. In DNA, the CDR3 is TGTGCCATCAGTGACGGTTCCTACGAGCAGTACTTC. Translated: CAISDGSYEQYF.

The CDR3 region has the DNA TGCAGTGCACCCAAAGGGGGGGCCGGATACACCGGGGAGCTGTTTTTT. Translated, it gives CSAPKGGAGYTGELFF. J is TRBJ2-2 and V is TRBV20-1, with a tentative D call TRBD2 (7 bases). Trimming removed 6 bases at V and 3 bases at J, with 20 bases between. Looked up from germline, CDR1 is DFQATT and CDR2 is SNEGSKA (reference sequence). This CDR3 is 16 amino acids long.

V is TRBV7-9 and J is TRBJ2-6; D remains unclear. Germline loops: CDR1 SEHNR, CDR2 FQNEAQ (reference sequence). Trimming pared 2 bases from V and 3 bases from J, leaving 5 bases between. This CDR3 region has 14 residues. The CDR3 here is CASSLSLGANVLTF. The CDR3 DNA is TGTGCCAGCAGCTTATCCCTTGGGGCCAACGTCCTGACTTTC.